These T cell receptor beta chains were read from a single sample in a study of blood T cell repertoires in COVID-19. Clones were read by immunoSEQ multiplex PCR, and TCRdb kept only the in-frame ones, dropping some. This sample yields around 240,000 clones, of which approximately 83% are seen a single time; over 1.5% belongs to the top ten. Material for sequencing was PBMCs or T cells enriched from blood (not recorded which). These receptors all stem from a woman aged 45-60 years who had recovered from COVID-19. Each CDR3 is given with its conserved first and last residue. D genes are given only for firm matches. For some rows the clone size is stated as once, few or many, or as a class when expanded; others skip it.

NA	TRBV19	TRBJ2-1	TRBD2	TGTGCCAGTAGTATACGGGCGGGAGGGGTTTACAATGAGCAGTTCTTC	CASSIRAGGVYNEQFF
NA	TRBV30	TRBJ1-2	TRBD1	TGTGCCTGGAACCTTCAGGTAGGGGGCGGACGAGGCTACACCTTC	CAWNLQVGGGRGYTF
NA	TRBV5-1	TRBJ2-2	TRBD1	TGCGCCAGCAGCTGGGGGGACAGGGGCACCGGGGAGCTGTTTTTT	CASSWGDRGTGELFF
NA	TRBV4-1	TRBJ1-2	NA	TGCGCCAGCAGCCAAGATCTGGGCACCCTCTATGGCTACACCTTC	CASSQDLGTLYGYTF
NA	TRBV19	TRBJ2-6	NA	TGTGCCAGTAGTTCTGTGTTTGTGAAGGGAGGTGGGGCCAACGTCCTGACTTTC	CASSSVFVKGGGANVLTF
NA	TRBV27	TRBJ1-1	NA	TGTGCCAGCAGTTTCCGGGGCACTGAAGCTTTCTTT	CASSFRGTEAFF
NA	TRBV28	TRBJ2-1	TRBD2	TGTGCTTCCGGGACTAGCTTCTATGAGCAGTTCTTC	CASGTSFYEQFF
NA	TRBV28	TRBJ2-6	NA	TGTGCCAGCAGTTTGTATAGGACAGCCTTCTCTGGGGCCAACGTCCTGACTTTC	CASSLYRTAFSGANVLTF
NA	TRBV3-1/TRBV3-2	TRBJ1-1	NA	TGTGCCAGCAGCCGATGGCAGTCGAACACTGAAGCTTTCTTT	CASSRWQSNTEAFF
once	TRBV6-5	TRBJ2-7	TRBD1	TGTGCCAGCAGCGGACAGGGGAACGTCTACGAGCAGTACTTC	CASSGQGNVYEQYF
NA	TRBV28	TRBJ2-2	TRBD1	TGTGCCAGCAGTTCTGACACGACAGGGTACACCGGGGAGCTGTTTTTT	CASSSDTTGYTGELFF
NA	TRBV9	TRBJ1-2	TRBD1	TGTGCCAGCAGCGTTCCCGGGACAGGGGGCAGCGACTATGGCTACACCTTC	CASSVPGTGGSDYGYTF
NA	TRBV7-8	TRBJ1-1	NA	TGTGCCAGCAGCCCCAGGGGTTCTAACACTGAAGCTTTCTTT	CASSPRGSNTEAFF
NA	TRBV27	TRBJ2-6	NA	TGTGCCAGCAGTTTAGACTCGGGCTCTGGGGCCAACGTCCTGACTTTC	CASSLDSGSGANVLTF
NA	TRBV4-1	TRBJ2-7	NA	TGCGCCAGCAGCCAAGCGGAGGGGAGGTACGAGCAGTACTTC	CASSQAEGRYEQYF
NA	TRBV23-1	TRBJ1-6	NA	TGCGCCAGCAGTCAATGGGGCCTGGGCTCCGTCTTAAGGGCCCTCCACTTT	CASSQWGLGSVLRALHF
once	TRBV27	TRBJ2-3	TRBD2	TGTGCCAGCAGTTTGAGACTAGCGGGAGATACGCAGTATTTT	CASSLRLAGDTQYF
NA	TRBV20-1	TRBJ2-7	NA	TGCAGTGCACGCGGACAGATCTCGTACTTC	CSARGQISYF
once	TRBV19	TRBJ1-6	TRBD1	TGTGCCAGTAGTAGAGAGAGACAGGGGGCGCGGAATTCACCCCTCCACTTT	CASSRERQGARNSPLHF
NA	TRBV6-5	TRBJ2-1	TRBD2	TGTGCCAGCAGACTCGGGACTAGCGGGAGGGCCTCGCAGTTCTTC	CASRLGTSGRASQFF